The 30 T cell receptor beta chains listed next were all sequenced from one sample in a study of blood T cell repertoires in COVID-19 (dated by TCRdb to the early 2020s). Library method: the immunoSEQ multiplex PCR assay. As stored in TCRdb, this immuneACCESS dataset retains in-frame rearrangements with V and J assigned. A fraction of the clones does not appear; measured against another copy, unresolved V genes explain less than half of the discrepancy, and the remainder lacks a known reason. For this sample there are around 380,000 clones; around 87% appear just once. Of the sample, approximately 1.3% falls within the top ten clones. Sequencing input: PBMCs or T cells enriched from blood (not recorded which). These receptors all come from a man aged 30 to 39 who had recovered from COVID-19.

The chain couples TRBV3-1 (or the pseudogene TRBV3-2) to TRBJ1-4, with D unresolved. V gave up 0 bases and J gave up 6 bases, with 17 bases separating them. Germline V gene sequence: CDR1 LGHDT, CDR2 YNNKEL (reference sequence). There are 17 residues in the CDR3. CDR3 DNA sequence: TGTGCCAGCAGCCAAGATGTCTCCGACCGGAGGGATGAAAAACTGTTTTTT. The encoded protein is CASSQDVSDRRDEKLFF.

The chain joins TRBV5-6 to TRBJ2-7, with D possibly being TRBD2 (6 bases). Germline V CDR1 and CDR2: SGHDT, YYEEEE. Trimming cost V 0 bases and J 2 bases, with 9 bases left between them. This CDR3 comprises 14 residues. For the CDR3, the DNA is TGTGCCAGCAGCTTGGGAGCGGGCGCCTACGAGCAGTACTTC. Amino acid sequence: CASSLGAGAYEQYF.

The genes are TRBV10-3 and TRBJ1-1, with TRBD1 as a possible D gene (5 bases). The V and J ends lost 10 bases and 4 bases respectively, with 22 bases between them. This CDR3 contains 15 residues. The germline V gene encodes CDR1 ENHRY and CDR2 SYGVKD. CDR3 nucleotides: TGTGCCACGGGCTTACAGGACGGGAGTCGCACTGAAGCTTTCTTT. Translation gives CATGLQDGSRTEAFF.

The chain uses TRBV5-1 and TRBJ1-1; D unclear. V gave up 0 bases and J gave up 5 bases, with 14 bases separating them. This CDR3 is 15 amino acids long. The germline V gene encodes CDR1 SGHRS and CDR2 YFSETQ. The DNA for the CDR3 is TGCGCCAGCAGCTTGGAGTGGGCGGGAGAGACTGAAGCTTTCTTT. It yields the protein CASSLEWAGETEAFF.

The chain links TRBV18 to TRBJ1-5, with no clear D. The V end was cut by 1 base, the J end by 5 bases, with 6 bases between. The V gene's germline CDR1 is KGHSH and CDR2 LQKENI. CDR3 length: 13 amino acids. CDR3 loop: CASSPHEDQPQHF. CDR3 nucleotide sequence: TGTGCCAGCTCACCACACGAGGATCAGCCCCAGCATTTT.

The CDR3: CASSDRDQPQHF. The CDR3 coding sequence is TGTGCCAGCAGTGACAGGGATCAGCCCCAGCATTTT. The genes are TRBV2 and TRBJ1-5; the D gene is possibly TRBD1 (5 bases). The CDR3 runs to 12 residues. Trimming shortened V by 3 bases and J by 5 bases, and 5 bases separated the two germline ends. Germline loops: CDR1 SNHLY, CDR2 FYNNEI.

The chain combines TRBV7-2 with TRBJ1-3; D perhaps matches TRBD1 (6 bases). Germline V gene data show CDR1 as SGHTA and CDR2 as FQGNSA. This CDR3 is built from 16 residues. V gave up 1 base and J gave up 3 bases, with 13 bases separating them. CDR3 sequence (DNA): TGTGCCAGCAGCTTAGGGGGGGGCAGGGATGGAAACACCATATATTTT. This translates into CASSLGGGRDGNTIYF. The variable domain in full, with the rest retrieved from reference TRBV7-2 and TRBJ1-3, is GAGVSQSPSNKVTEKGKDVELRCDPISGHTALYWYRQSLGQGLEFLIYFQGNSAPDKSGLPSDRFSAERTGGSVSTLTIQRTQQEDSAVYLCASSLGGGRDGNTIYFGEGSWLTVV.

This clone has only one observation. The chain joins TRBV6-5 to TRBJ1-2, with a possible D match to TRBD1 (6 bases). CDR1 and CDR2 (germline): MNHEY, SVGAGI. This CDR3 region has 13 residues. With 0 bases removed from V and 8 bases from J, the gap between germline ends came to 10 bases. The CDR3: CASSYSRGWGYTF. In nucleotides, the CDR3 is TGTGCCAGCAGTTACTCCAGGGGCTGGGGCTACACCTTC.

V usage is TRBV3-1 (or the pseudogene TRBV3-2) and J usage is TRBJ2-2, with D maybe TRBD1 (6 bases). With 3 bases removed from V and 0 bases from J, the gap between germline ends came to 11 bases. This CDR3 has 16 residues. Germline CDR1 and CDR2: LGHDT and YNNKEL (reference sequence). The CDR3 DNA sequence: TGTGCCAGCAGCCACAGGGGAACGGCGAACACCGGGGAGCTGTTTTTT. This sequence encodes CASSHRGTANTGELFF.

The V gene is TRBV6-5, the J gene TRBJ1-4; 7 bases agree with TRBD1. The CDR3 runs 15 residues. CDR1 MNHEY and CDR2 SVGAGI come from the germline V gene. V shed 6 bases and J 0 bases; nucleotides not matched to a gene: 4. CDR3 residues: CASSRTGATNEKLFF. The CDR3 DNA follows: TGTGCCAGCAGCCGGACAGGAGCAACTAATGAAAAACTGTTTTTT.

The CDR3 nucleotides are TGTGCCACTCAGGGCCGGACAGGGAAGGACTATGGCTACACCTTC. Translated, it gives CATQGRTGKDYGYTF. The rearrangement uses TRBV10-3 and TRBJ1-2; 8 bases match TRBD1. The CDR3 extends over 15 amino acids. Trimming removed 10 bases from V and 3 bases from J; junction bases left unmatched: 13. Germline V CDR1 and CDR2: ENHRY, SYGVKD.

The chain recombines TRBV7-7 with TRBJ2-1; D perhaps matches TRBD2 (5 bases). Looked up from germline, CDR1 is SSHAT and CDR2 is FNYEAQ (reference sequence). Trimming pared 5 bases from V and 7 bases from J, leaving 15 bases between. The CDR3 totals 14 residues. Written as DNA, the CDR3 is TGTGCCAGCAGCCCGGGATCCCAAGCGAATGAGCAGTTCTTC. It yields the protein CASSPGSQANEQFF.

This clone was detected only a few times. This chain uses TRBV5-6 with TRBJ1-1, with no clear D. Germline V gives CDR1 SGHDT, CDR2 YYEEEE. This CDR3 is built from 14 residues. V was clipped by 4 bases and J by 0 bases, with 10 bases between them. CDR3: CASSLRHMNTEAFF. The CDR3 DNA sequence: TGTGCCAGCAGCCTTCGACACATGAACACTGAAGCTTTCTTT.

The chain couples TRBV7-9 to TRBJ2-1; D gene ambiguous. Germline CDR1 reads SEHNR; CDR2 reads FQNEAQ (reference sequence). There are 12 residues in the CDR3. The V end was cut by 5 bases, the J end by 5 bases, with 7 bases between. As DNA, the CDR3 is TGTGCCAGCAGCCCGAGCCACAATGAGCAGTTCTTC. As protein: CASSPSHNEQFF.

Of note for this clone: Additional DNA sequences in this sample encode the identical CDR3. The V call is TRBV19, the J call TRBJ1-1, with D tentatively TRBD1 (5 bases). In germline, CDR1 is LNHDA, CDR2 SQIVND (reference sequence). CDR3 length: 14 residues. V was pared by 1 base and J by 1 base, with 7 bases between. CDR3 protein: CASSIAGGNTEAFF. CDR3 coding DNA: TGTGCCAGTAGTATAGCCGGGGGGAACACTGAAGCTTTCTTT.

Only one count was recorded for this clone. The rearrangement links TRBV29-1 to TRBJ2-2, with a weak D call TRBD1 (6 bases). The germline V gene has CDR1 SQVTM and CDR2 ANQGSEA. This CDR3 has 14 amino acids. V lost 7 bases to trimming and J lost 3 bases, with 15 bases between them. In DNA form, the CDR3 reads TGCAGCGCCCGACAGGTAGAGGACACCGGGGAGCTGTTTTTT. It specifies CSARQVEDTGELFF.

The chain is built from TRBV9 and TRBJ2-3; unclear D gene. Germline V gene lookup returns CDR1 SGDLS and CDR2 YYNGEE. Trimming removed 4 bases at V and 1 base at J, with 19 bases between. The CDR3 sequence is 17 residues long. CDR3 nucleotides: TGTGCCAGCAGCTCTCAGGCCCCAGGATCCGGCACAGATACGCAGTATTTT. Protein: CASSSQAPGSGTDTQYF. Variable domain in full (rest from reference TRBV9 and TRBJ2-3): DSGVTQTPKHLITATGQRVTLRCSPRSGDLSVYWYQQSLDQGLQFLIQYYNGEERAKGNILERFSAQQFPDLHSELNLSSLELGDSALYFCASSSQAPGSGTDTQYFGPGTRLTVL.

The CDR3 is CASSSSAGSRAFF. In DNA form, the CDR3 reads TGTGCCAGTAGTTCCTCCGCGGGCAGTCGAGCTTTCTTT. The chain uses TRBV19 and TRBJ1-1; D uncertain. V was pared by 5 bases and J by 10 bases, with 17 bases between. Per the germline V gene, CDR1 is LNHDA and CDR2 is SQIVND (reference sequence). The CDR3 runs 13 residues.

Here the CDR3 DNA reads TGTGCCATCACCCAAGGTGGGCAGGGGAGCACTGAAGCTTTCTTT. It codes for CAITQGGQGSTEAFF. The chain has TRBV10-3 and TRBJ1-1, with D tentatively TRBD1 (6 bases). The germline V gene encodes CDR1 ENHRY and CDR2 SYGVKD. There are 15 residues in the CDR3. With 7 bases removed from V and 4 bases from J, the gap between germline ends came to 19 bases.

This chain joins TRBV5-4 and TRBJ2-7; 9 nucleotides align to TRBD2. Germline-derived CDR1 and CDR2 are SGHNT and YYREEE (reference sequence). With V trimmed by 2 bases and J by 2 bases, 11 bases remained unmatched. This CDR3 comprises 17 residues. CDR3 loop: CASSFQRGASGAYEQYF. In DNA form, the CDR3 reads TGTGCCAGCAGCTTCCAGCGGGGGGCCTCCGGGGCCTACGAGCAGTACTTC.

The chain links TRBV5-1 to TRBJ2-5, with 8 nucleotides matching TRBD2. Germline V gene data show CDR1 as SGHRS and CDR2 as YFSETQ. The length of the CDR3 is 15 residues. J gave up 3 bases and V 2 bases, and 6 bases lay outside the gene matches. CDR3 residues: CASSFQGSGEETQYF. Here the CDR3 DNA reads TGCGCCAGCAGCTTCCAAGGTAGCGGGGAAGAGACCCAGTACTTC. Supplemented by reference TRBV5-1 and TRBJ2-5, the full variable domain reads KAGVTQTPRYLIKTRGQQVTLSCSPISGHRSVSWYQQTPGQGLQFLFEYFSETQRNKGNFPGRFSGRQFSNSRSEMNVSTLELGDSALYLCASSFQGSGEETQYFGPGTRLLVL.

The rearrangement links TRBV19 to TRBJ1-3; D gene uncertain. This CDR3 has 14 residues. Per germline, CDR1 LNHDA and CDR2 SQIVND (reference sequence). Trimming removed 6 bases from V and 2 bases from J, with 11 bases in between. The CDR3 DNA sequence: TGTGCCAGTAGGGACGGAGGAACTGGAAACACCATATATTTT. Its translation is CASRDGGTGNTIYF. Full variable domain (rest looked up from reference TRBV19 and TRBJ1-3): DGGITQSPKYLFRKEGQNVTLSCEQNLNHDAMYWYRQDPGQGLRLIYYSQIVNDFQKGDIAEGYSVSREKKESFPLTVTSAQKNPTAFYLCASRDGGTGNTIYFGEGSWLTVV.

The gene calls are TRBV3-1 (or the pseudogene TRBV3-2) and TRBJ2-7; 7 bases match TRBD1. Germline lookup yields CDR1 LGHDT and CDR2 YNNKEL (reference sequence). The CDR3 length is 17 residues. The V segment lost 1 base and the J segment 1 base; nucleotides outside the gene matches: 10. The CDR3: CASSQALLGGASYEQYF. In DNA, the CDR3 is TGTGCCAGCAGCCAAGCCCTGTTAGGGGGCGCATCCTACGAGCAGTACTTC.

The V gene is TRBV4-2, the J gene TRBJ2-7, with 8 bases fitting TRBD2. CDR3 size: 16 residues. Germline V gene data show CDR1 as LGHNA and CDR2 as YNFKEQ. Trimming at V came to 0 bases and at J to 2 bases, leaving 6 bases not matched to a gene. This chain's CDR3 is CASSQDPGGPPYEQYF. CDR3 coding DNA: TGTGCCAGCAGCCAAGATCCGGGGGGGCCCCCCTACGAGCAGTACTTC.

This chain links TRBV4-2 with TRBJ1-1; possibly TRBD1 for D (6 bases). Trimming removed 4 bases at V and 5 bases at J, with 20 bases between. Per the germline V gene, CDR1 is LGHNA and CDR2 is YNFKEQ. The CDR3 extends over 16 amino acids. The CDR3 reads CASSLYGTHSGTEAFF. The CDR3 coding sequence is TGTGCCAGCAGCCTCTACGGGACACACTCGGGGACTGAAGCTTTCTTT.

This clone was observed a handful of times. The V gene is TRBV7-9, the J gene TRBJ1-1; TRBD1 might be the D (5 bases). The CDR3 is 16 amino acids. Trimming cost V 5 bases and J 5 bases, with 21 bases left between them. The germline V gene has CDR1 SEHNR and CDR2 FQNEAQ (reference sequence). The CDR3 spells CASSPTPGRGGTEAFF. CDR3 DNA: TGTGCCAGCAGCCCAACCCCGGGGAGGGGAGGTACTGAAGCTTTCTTT.

This clone showed up just once. V usage is TRBV15 and J usage is TRBJ1-4, with D possibly TRBD1 on 5 matching bases. This CDR3 comprises 14 residues. In germline, CDR1 is LNHNV, CDR2 YYDKDF (reference sequence). Trimming cost V 2 bases and J 3 bases, with 7 bases left between them. The CDR3 DNA follows: TGTGCCACCAGCAGACGGGGGTCTAATGAAAAACTGTTTTTT. This encodes CATSRRGSNEKLFF.

This clone has more than one count but fewer than ten. In the same sample, other DNA sequences code for this CDR3. This chain uses TRBV9 with TRBJ1-5; no firm D call. Germline-derived CDR1 and CDR2 are SGDLS and YYNGEE. The germline V and J ends were trimmed by 0 bases and 2 bases, with 6 bases remaining between them. The CDR3 is made up of 14 amino acids. For the CDR3, the DNA is TGTGCCAGCAGCGTAGGGGCAGGCAATCAGCCCCAGCATTTT. Its translation is CASSVGAGNQPQHF.

Only one count was recorded for this clone. The sample carries other DNA sequences with the same CDR3. The rearrangement joins TRBV18 to TRBJ2-7; no firm D call. From germline, CDR1 is KGHSH and CDR2 LQKENI. The V gene lost 4 bases and the J gene lost 0 bases, with 4 bases spanning the gap. The CDR3 runs to 12 residues. CDR3 coding DNA: TGTGCCAGCTCACGCGACTCCTACGAGCAGTACTTC. This codes for CASSRDSYEQYF. Full variable domain (remainder filled in from reference TRBV18 and TRBJ2-7): NAGVMQNPRHLVRRRGQEARLRCSPMKGHSHVYWYRQLPEEGLKFMVYLQKENIIDESGMPKERFSAEFPKEGPSILRIQQVVRGDSAAYFCASSRDSYEQYFGPGTRLTVT.

The chain joins TRBV12-3 or TRBV12-4 to TRBJ1-1, with D possibly TRBD1 on 6 matching bases. The germline V and J ends were trimmed by 8 bases and 6 bases, with 13 bases remaining between them. The CDR3 loop spans 12 amino acids. The CDR3 loop reads CASEGGGPEAFF. For the CDR3, the DNA is TGTGCCAGCGAAGGGGGGGGCCCTGAAGCTTTCTTT.